This TCR beta chain was obtained from a study of cytomegalovirus exposure and HLA in healthy donors. Study outcomes and limitations: Serostatus for CMV was the only available immune exposure information. Productive status was seen about 87% or about 30% of the time for most TCR beta V segments in an earlier analysis. Later analysis reportedly placed an Asian-associated ancestry cluster below the roughly 680-donor mean in N-insertions.

CDR1 MNHEY and CDR2 SVGAGI come from the germline V gene. V shed 0 bases and J 7 bases; nucleotides not matched to a gene: 3. The CDR3 contains 15 residues. Use of 60 Vbeta and 13 Jbeta primers characterized the PCR. The table came from immunoSEQ multiplex PCR; TCRdb's copy has only in-frame clones and leaves some out. The sample holds about 120,000 clones, 80% seen once. Concerning this clone: Its target is not known.

This chain connects TRBV6-5 to TRBJ1-2; 12 bases agree with TRBD1. The source of this sequence is a female donor in good health and CMV-seropositive. Sequencing input: PBMCs. CDR3 DNA: TGTGCCAGCAGTTACTCGGGGACAGGGGGCGGTGGCTACACCTTC. Its protein is CASSYSGTGGGGYTF.